A selection of T cell receptor beta chains follows, all from one sample in a study of neurological immune-mediated disorders. Using its own MiXCR run on the 5' RACE reads, TCRdb lists one record per CDR3 protein. The sample includes about 76,000 distinct CDR3 sequences, roughly 18% of them seen just once. Sequencing was performed on PBMCs. These TCRs come from a woman in her thirties or forties in good health. Each CDR3 is given with its conserved first and last residue. The D gene is left open where the match is weak. Clone sizes are given selectively: once, few, many, or a class where the clone is expanded.

J | D | size | V | CDR3 | DNA
TRBJ1-1 | NA | NA | TRBV6-2/TRBV6-3 | CASSSDVPDEAFF | TGTGCCAGCAGCTCAGACGTACCAGATGAAGCTTTCTTT
TRBJ2-3 | NA | many | TRBV29-1 | CSVGATDTDTQYF | TGCAGCGTTGGAGCTACCGACACAGATACGCAGTATTTT
TRBJ1-5 | NA | NA | TRBV27 | CPSSLAFGRPQHF | TGTCCCAGCAGTTTGGCCTTCGGGAGGCCCCAGCATTTT
TRBJ2-7 | NA | NA | TRBV12-3/TRBV12-4 | CASSLRVDGADEQYF | TGTGCCAGCAGTCTCAGAGTCGACGGGGCGGACGAGCAGTACTTC
TRBJ2-7 | NA | many | TRBV29-1 | CSVENKRDNTYEQYF | TGCAGCGTTGAGAATAAGCGGGACAACACCTACGAGCAGTACTTC
TRBJ2-2 | TRBD1 | many | TRBV7-2 | CASSLGQANTGELFF | TGTGCCAGCAGCTTGGGACAGGCGAACACCGGGGAGCTGTTTTTT
TRBJ1-2 | NA | medium-sized | TRBV5-1 | CASSLGGGSYYGYTF | TGCGCCAGCAGCTTGGGTGGGGGCTCCTACTATGGCTACACCTTC
TRBJ1-3 | NA | many | TRBV6-1 | CASSDGVRPSGNTIYF | TGTGCCAGCAGTGATGGTGTCCGACCCTCTGGAAACACCATATATTTT
TRBJ2-3 | NA | many | TRBV9 | CASSGGGGSTDTQYF | TGTGCCAGCAGCGGCGGAGGGGGGAGCACAGATACGCAGTATTTT
TRBJ2-3 | NA | many | TRBV30 | CAGGEGATDTQYF | TGTGCCGGCGGGGAGGGGGCTACAGATACGCAGTATTTT
TRBJ1-1 | NA | many | TRBV28 | CASSLSVNTEAFF | TGTGCCAGCAGTTTGTCGGTGAACACTGAAGCTTTCTTT
TRBJ2-5 | TRBD1 | NA | TRBV10-3 | CAISEPGQGEETQYF | TGTGCCATCAGTGAGCCTGGACAGGGTGAAGAGACCCAGTACTTC
TRBJ1-2 | TRBD1 | many | TRBV6-2/TRBV6-3 | CASSYWGQKDGYTF | TGTGCCAGCAGTTACTGGGGACAGAAGGACGGCTACACCTTC
TRBJ2-4 | NA | NA | TRBV30 | CAWSQAKNIQYF | TGTGCCTGGTCTCAAGCCAAAAACATTCAGTACTTC
TRBJ2-3 | NA | NA | TRBV7-2 | CASVRGGTDTQYF | TGCGCCAGCGTACGAGGGGGGACAGATACGCAGTATTTT